This T cell receptor (beta chain) stems from a study of Ad26.COV2.S vaccination and SARS-CoV-2 variants. Turning to the study itself: Ad26.COV2.S, an intramuscular injection, was given once or twice 56 days apart. Overall study results and limits: Spike-specific CD8+ and CD4+ T cell responses reportedly showed substantial breadth after vaccination. Estimates derived from TCR breadth and depth analyses may have underestimated total T cell responses.

CDR3 length: 12 residues. The germline V and J ends were trimmed by 4 bases and 11 bases, with 15 bases remaining between them. Germline-derived CDR1 and CDR2 are SGHRS and YFSETQ. The treatment: some 20 received Ad26.COV2.S at low or high dose, single or two shots; a few received placebo; per-sample allocation not given. Specimens were obtained on day 63 following the first vaccine or placebo injection. An Ad26 vector expressing Wuhan-strain SARS-CoV-2 spike constituted the vaccine. This clone was detected only once. Its cognate antigen is unknown. Libraries were prepared by immunoSEQ multiplex PCR; TCRdb keeps only in-frame clonotypes and omits some of them. The sample carries fewer than 900,000 clones, roughly nine tenths recorded once.

This chain uses TRBV5-1 with TRBJ1-1; a weak D match, TRBD1 (6 bases). The receptor was isolated from a person aged 18-65 years who received the Ad26.COV2.S COVID-19 vaccine or a placebo. Sequencing was performed on peripheral blood, taken in a trial of Ad26.COV2.S vaccine versus placebo. Here the CDR3 reads CASSPKGVGAFF. Written as DNA, the CDR3 is TGCGCCAGCAGCCCGAAGGGGGTAGGGGCTTTCTTT.